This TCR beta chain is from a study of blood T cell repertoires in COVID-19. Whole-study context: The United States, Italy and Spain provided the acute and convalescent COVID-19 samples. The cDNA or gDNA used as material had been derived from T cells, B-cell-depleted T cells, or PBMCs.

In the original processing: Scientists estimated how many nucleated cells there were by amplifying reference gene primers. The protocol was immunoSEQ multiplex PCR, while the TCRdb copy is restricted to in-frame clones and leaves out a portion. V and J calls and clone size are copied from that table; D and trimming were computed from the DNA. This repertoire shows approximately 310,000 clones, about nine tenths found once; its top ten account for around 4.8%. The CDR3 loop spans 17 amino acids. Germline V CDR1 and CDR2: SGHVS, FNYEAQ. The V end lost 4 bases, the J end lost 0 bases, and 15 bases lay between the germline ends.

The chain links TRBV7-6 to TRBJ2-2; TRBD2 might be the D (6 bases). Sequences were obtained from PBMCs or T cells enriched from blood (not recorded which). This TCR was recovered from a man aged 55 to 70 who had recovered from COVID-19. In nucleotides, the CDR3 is TGTGCCAGCAGCTCTCGCGGAGGGACGGCGAACACCGGGGAGCTGTTTTTT. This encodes CASSSRGGTANTGELFF. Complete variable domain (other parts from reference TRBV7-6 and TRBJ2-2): GAGVSQSPRYKVTKRGQDVALRCDPISGHVSLYWYRQALGQGPEFLTYFNYEAQQDKSGLPNDRFSAERPEGSISTLTIQRTEQRDSAMYRCASSSRGGTANTGELFFGEGSRLTVL.